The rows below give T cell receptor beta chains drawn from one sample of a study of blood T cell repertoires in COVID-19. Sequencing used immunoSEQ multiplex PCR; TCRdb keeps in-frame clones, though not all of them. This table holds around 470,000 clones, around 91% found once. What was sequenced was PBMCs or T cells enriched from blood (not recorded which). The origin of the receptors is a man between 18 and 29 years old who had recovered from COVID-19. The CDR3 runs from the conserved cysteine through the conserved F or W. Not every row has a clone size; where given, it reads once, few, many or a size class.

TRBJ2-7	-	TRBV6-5	CASSNYRDGQYF
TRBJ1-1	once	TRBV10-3	CAISDGEGRAEAFF
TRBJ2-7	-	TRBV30	CAWGTGTAFYEQYF
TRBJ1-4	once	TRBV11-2	CASSMGQVGEKLFF
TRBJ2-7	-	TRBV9	CASSVGVAGPEARQYF
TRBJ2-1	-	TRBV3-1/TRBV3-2	CASSHSGTTNNEQFF
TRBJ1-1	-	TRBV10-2	CASVSGESNTEAFF
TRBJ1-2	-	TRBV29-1	CSVERGGDGYTF
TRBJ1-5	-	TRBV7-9	CASSLAHGDQPQHF
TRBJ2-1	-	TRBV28	CASSRSGTSYNEQFF
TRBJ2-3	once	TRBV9	CASSVKAGGVTDTQYF
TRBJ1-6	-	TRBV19	CASSIRTGGRNSPLHF
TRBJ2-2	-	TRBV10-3	CAISGGGTGELFF
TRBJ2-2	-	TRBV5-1	CASSLLLANTGELFF
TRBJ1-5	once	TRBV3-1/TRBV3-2	CASSQGWGHSNQPQHF
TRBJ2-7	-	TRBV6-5	CASRILDRGQYEQYF
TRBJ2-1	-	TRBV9	CASSVEGSHEQFF
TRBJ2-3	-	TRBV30	CAWSVGGTQYF
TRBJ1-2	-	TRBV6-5	CASSTTGRIYGYTF
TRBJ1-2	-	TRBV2	CASTRNTNNYGYTF
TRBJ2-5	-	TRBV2	CASSSRLQTQYF
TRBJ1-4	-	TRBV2	CASTPGTGFEKLFF
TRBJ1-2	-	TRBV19	CASSMNPGQGASGYTF